The entry below describes one TCR beta chain. The data belong to a study of control samples from healthy donors and cancer patients. J was trimmed by 3 bases and V by 5 bases; bases with no gene match: 18. Germline V lookup: CDR1 LNHDA, CDR2 SQIVND (reference sequence). This CDR3 has 19 residues. Assay used: immunoSEQ multiplex PCR; TCRdb lists only in-frame clones, some missing. The sample records tens of thousands of clones, approximately 95% being singletons. Input material: blood. The chain is built from TRBV19 and TRBJ2-7; TRBD1 agrees at 11 bases. The clonotype originates from a woman in her 30s in good health. DNA for the CDR3: TGTGCCAGTAGTCCTACCGGGACAGGGGGACGCACCACCAACTACGAGCAGTACTTC. Translation gives CASSPTGTGGRTTNYEQYF.